The sequence of this TCR beta chain was determined in a study of shared clonotypes between healthy human individuals. Broader study findings: Sharing of clonotypes among donors was expected to vary with sequencing depth.

Trimming removed 5 bases from V and 6 bases from J; junction bases left unmatched: 17. CDR1 and CDR2 (germline): SGHDN, FVKESK. This CDR3 is built from 17 residues. As regards this clone: The antigen remains unidentified.

Sorted-subset replicate PCRs used 150 to 250 ng of genomic DNA. This amount corresponded to 30,000 to 35,000 T cell genomes. Using immunoSEQ multiplex PCR, the repertoire was profiled, and TCRdb retains in-frame clones only, with some absent. The repertoire consists of around 700,000 clones, with 73% occurring once and the leading ten covering under 2%. Sequences were obtained from memory CD4+ T cells sorted from blood. Subset indicated: CD45RA-negative fraction. J is TRBJ2-3 and V is TRBV14; 7 bases fit TRBD2. This sequence was found in a woman aged 25-40 years in good health. The CDR3 region is CASSGGTGAGVVDTQYF. The CDR3 DNA reads TGTGCCAGCAGCGGCGGGACCGGGGCGGGAGTCGTGGATACGCAGTATTTT. Full variable domain (outside the CDR3, taken from reference TRBV14 and TRBJ2-3): EAGVTQFPSHSVIEKGQTVTLRCDPISGHDNLYWYRRVMGKEIKFLLHFVKESKQDESGMPNNRFLAERTGGTYSTLKVQPAELEDSGVYFCASSGGTGAGVVDTQYFGPGTRLTVL.